The clone carrying this TCR beta chain was recorded a few times. Its antigen is not identified. Treatment noted: around 19 received Ad26.COV2.S at low or high dose, single or two shots; about 5 received placebo; per-sample allocation not given. Day 63 after the first injection of vaccine or placebo was the sampling time. TCRdb keeps only in-frame clones here, not all; method: immunoSEQ multiplex PCR. Of about 480,000 clones in the sample, around 90% were seen once. The record originates from a study of Ad26.COV2.S vaccination and SARS-CoV-2 variants. Study results and limitations: Vaccinees reportedly had broad spike-specific CD8+ and CD4+ T cell responses.

This specimen consisted of peripheral blood, obtained in a trial of Ad26.COV2.S vaccine versus placebo. The source of this sequence is a person aged 18-60 years who received the Ad26.COV2.S COVID-19 vaccine or a placebo.

DNA for the CDR3: TGTGCCAGCAGGTCTCGGGCTTTCTTT. This gives the protein CASRSRAFF. V gene TRBV6-4 combines with J gene TRBJ1-1; D is unresolved. This CDR3 spans 9 amino acids. The V end was cut by 6 bases, the J end by 11 bases, with 7 bases between. Germline CDR1 MRHNA, CDR2 SNTAGT.